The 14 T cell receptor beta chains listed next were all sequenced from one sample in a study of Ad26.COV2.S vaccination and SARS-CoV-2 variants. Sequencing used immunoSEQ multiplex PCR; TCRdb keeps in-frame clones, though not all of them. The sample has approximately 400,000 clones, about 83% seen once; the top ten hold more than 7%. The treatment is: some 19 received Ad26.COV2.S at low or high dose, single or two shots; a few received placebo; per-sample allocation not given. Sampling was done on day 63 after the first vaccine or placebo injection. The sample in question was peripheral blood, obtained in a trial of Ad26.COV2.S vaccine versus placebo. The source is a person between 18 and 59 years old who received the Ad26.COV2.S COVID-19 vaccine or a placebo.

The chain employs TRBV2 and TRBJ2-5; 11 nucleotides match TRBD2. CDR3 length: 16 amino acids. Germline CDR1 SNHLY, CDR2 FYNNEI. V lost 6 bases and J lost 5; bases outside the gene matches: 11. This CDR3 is CASRPVAGGPGETQYF. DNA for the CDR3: TGTGCCAGCAGGCCGGTAGCGGGAGGGCCGGGGGAGACCCAGTACTTC.

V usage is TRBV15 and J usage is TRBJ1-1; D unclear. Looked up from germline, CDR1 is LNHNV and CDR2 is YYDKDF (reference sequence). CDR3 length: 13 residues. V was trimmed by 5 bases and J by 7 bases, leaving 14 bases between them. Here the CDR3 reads CATSAGWALEAFF. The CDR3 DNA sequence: TGTGCCACCAGCGCGGGCTGGGCCCTTGAAGCTTTCTTT.

CDR3 sequence reads: CASTKGETGNQPQHF. CDR3 DNA: TGTGCCAGCACTAAAGGGGAAACAGGGAATCAGCCCCAGCATTTT. The chain carries TRBV6-6 and TRBJ1-5, with D possibly TRBD1 on 6 matching bases. CDR1 and CDR2 (germline): MNHNY, SVGAGI (reference sequence). The CDR3 spans 15 residues. Trimming pared 7 bases from V and 4 bases from J, leaving 17 bases between.

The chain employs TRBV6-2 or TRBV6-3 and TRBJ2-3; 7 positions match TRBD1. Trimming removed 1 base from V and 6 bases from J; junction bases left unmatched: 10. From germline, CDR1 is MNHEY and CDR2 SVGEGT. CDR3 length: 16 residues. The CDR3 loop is CASSYLQGVRVDTQYF. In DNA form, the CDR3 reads TGTGCCAGCAGTTACTTGCAGGGGGTAAGGGTGGATACGCAGTATTTT.

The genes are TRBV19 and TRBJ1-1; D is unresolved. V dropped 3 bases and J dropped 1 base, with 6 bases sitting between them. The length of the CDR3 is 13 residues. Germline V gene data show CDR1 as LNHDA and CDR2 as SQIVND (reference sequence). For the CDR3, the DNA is TGTGCCAGTAGTATGGAGGGGAACACTGAAGCTTTCTTT. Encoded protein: CASSMEGNTEAFF.

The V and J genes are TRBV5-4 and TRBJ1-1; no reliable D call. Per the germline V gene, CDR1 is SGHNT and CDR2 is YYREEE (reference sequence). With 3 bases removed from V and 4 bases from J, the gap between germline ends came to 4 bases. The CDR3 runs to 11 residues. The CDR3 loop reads CASSSRTEAFF. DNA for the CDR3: TGTGCCAGCAGCTCCCGCACTGAAGCTTTCTTT.

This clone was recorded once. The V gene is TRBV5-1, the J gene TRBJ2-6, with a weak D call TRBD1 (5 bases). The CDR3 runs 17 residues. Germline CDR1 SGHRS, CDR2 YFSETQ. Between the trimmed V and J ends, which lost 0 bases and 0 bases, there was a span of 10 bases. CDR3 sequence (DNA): TGCGCCAGCAGCTTGGCGCAGGGTAGCTCTGGGGCCAACGTCCTGACTTTC. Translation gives CASSLAQGSSGANVLTF.

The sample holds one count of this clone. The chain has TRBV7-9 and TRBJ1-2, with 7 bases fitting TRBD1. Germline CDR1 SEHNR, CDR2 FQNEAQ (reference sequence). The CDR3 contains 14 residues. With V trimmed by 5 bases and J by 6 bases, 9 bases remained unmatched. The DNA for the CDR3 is TGTGCCAGCAGCCGAGGAGGACAGGAGGATGGCTACACCTTC. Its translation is CASSRGGQEDGYTF.

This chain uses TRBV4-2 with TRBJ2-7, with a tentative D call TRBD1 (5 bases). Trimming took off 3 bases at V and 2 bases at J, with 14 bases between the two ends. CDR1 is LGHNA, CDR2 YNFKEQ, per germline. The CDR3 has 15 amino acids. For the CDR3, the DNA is TGTGCCAGCAGCCACGGACACCTAAAAGCCTACGAGCAGTACTTC. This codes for CASSHGHLKAYEQYF.

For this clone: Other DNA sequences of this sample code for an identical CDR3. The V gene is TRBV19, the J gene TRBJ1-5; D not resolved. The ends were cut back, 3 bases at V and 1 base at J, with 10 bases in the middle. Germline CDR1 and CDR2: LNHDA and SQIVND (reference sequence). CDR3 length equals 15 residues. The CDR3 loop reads CASSIPGRSNQPQHF. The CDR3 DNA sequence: TGTGCCAGTAGTATCCCGGGGAGGAGCAATCAGCCCCAGCATTTT.

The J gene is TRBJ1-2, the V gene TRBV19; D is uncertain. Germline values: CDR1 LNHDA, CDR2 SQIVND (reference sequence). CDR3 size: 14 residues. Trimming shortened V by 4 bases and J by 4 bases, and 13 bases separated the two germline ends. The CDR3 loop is CASSTQVGSYGYTF. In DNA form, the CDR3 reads TGTGCCAGTAGTACCCAGGTGGGGAGCTATGGCTACACCTTC.

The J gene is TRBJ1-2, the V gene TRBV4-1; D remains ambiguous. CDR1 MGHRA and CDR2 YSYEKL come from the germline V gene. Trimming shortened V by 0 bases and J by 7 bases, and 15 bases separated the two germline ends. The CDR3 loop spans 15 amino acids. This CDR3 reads CASSQDHSPGRGYTF. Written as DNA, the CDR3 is TGCGCCAGCAGCCAAGACCACAGCCCGGGTCGTGGCTACACCTTC.

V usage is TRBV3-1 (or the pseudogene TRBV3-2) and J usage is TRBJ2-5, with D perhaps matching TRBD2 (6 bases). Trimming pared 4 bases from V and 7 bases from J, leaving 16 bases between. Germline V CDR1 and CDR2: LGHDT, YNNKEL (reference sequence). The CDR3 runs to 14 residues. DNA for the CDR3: TGTGCCAGCAGCCCGGGACTTCGGCGGGGGACCCAGTACTTC. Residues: CASSPGLRRGTQYF.

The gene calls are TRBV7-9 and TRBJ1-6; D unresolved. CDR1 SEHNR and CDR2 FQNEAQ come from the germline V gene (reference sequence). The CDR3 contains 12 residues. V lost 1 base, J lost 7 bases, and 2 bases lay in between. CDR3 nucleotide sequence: TGTGCCAGCAGCTTAGGGAATTCACCCCTCCACTTT. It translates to CASSLGNSPLHF.